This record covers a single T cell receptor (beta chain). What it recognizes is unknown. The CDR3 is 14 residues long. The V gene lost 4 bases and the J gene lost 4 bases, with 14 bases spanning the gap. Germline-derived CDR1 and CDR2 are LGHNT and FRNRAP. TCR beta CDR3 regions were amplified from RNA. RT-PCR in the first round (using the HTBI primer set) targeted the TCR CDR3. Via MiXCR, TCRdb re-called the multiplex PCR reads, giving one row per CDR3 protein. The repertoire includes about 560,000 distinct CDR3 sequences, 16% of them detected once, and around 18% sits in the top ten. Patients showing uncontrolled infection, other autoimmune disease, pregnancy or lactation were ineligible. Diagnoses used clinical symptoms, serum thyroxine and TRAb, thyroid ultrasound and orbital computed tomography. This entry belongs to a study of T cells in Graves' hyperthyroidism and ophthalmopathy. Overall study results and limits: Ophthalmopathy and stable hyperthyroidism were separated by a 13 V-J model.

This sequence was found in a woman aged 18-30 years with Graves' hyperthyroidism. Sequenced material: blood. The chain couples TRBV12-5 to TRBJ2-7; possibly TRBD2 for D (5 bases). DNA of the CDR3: TGTGCTAGTGGTTCCCCTCGGGGTGGGTACGAGCAGTACTTC. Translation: CASGSPRGGYEQYF.